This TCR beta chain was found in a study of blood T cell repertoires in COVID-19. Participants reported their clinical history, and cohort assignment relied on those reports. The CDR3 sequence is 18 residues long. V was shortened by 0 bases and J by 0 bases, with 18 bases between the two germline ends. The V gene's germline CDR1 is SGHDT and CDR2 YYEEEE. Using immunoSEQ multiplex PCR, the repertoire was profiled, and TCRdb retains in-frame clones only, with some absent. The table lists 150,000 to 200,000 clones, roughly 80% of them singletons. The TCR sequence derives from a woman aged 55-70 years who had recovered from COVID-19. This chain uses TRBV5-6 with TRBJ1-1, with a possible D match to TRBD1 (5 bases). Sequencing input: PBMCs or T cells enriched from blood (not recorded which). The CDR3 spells CASSLGSAVGLMNTEAFF. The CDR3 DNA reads TGTGCCAGCAGCTTGGGGTCAGCAGTGGGGCTTATGAACACTGAAGCTTTCTTT.